These 7 T cell receptor beta chains were sequenced from one sample in a study of blood T cell repertoires in COVID-19. TCRdb's copy holds only in-frame clones and misses some; the assay was immunoSEQ multiplex PCR. This repertoire shows around 480,000 clones, about 87% found once; its top ten account for over 9.5%. Sample: peripheral blood. The receptors shown here come from a woman between 45 and 60 years old with COVID-19, enrolled during active disease.

This chain uses TRBV11-2 with TRBJ2-6; D gene unclear. The germline gives CDR1 SGHAT, CDR2 FQNNGV. The CDR3 covers 16 residues. Between the trimmed V and J ends, which lost 5 bases and 0 bases, there was a span of 11 bases. The CDR3 region is CASSPEVASGANVLTF. The CDR3 bases are TGTGCCAGCAGCCCTGAGGTGGCCTCTGGGGCCAACGTCCTGACTTTC.

The chain combines TRBV12-3 or TRBV12-4 with TRBJ1-3; D uncertain. Trimming stripped 3 bases from V and 8 bases from J, with 5 bases between. There are 11 residues in the CDR3. Here the CDR3 reads CASSLGDTIYF. The CDR3 DNA follows: TGTGCCAGCAGTTTGGGAGACACCATATATTTT.

The rearrangement links TRBV5-6 to TRBJ2-1, with 13 bases identical to TRBD2. This CDR3 contains 13 residues. The V gene's germline CDR1 is SGHDT and CDR2 YYEEEE. J gave up 11 bases and V 4 bases, and 3 bases lay outside the gene matches. The CDR3 DNA follows: TGTGCCAGCAGCGTAGGGACTAGCGGGAAGCAGTTCTTC. Protein: CASSVGTSGKQFF. The whole variable domain, filled in from reference TRBV5-6 and TRBJ2-1, reads DAGVTQSPTHLIKTRGQQVTLRCSPKSGHDTVSWYQQALGQGPQFIFQYYEEEERQRGNFPDRFSGHQFPNYSSELNVNALLLGDSALYLCASSVGTSGKQFFGPGTRLTVL.

The chain joins TRBV30 to TRBJ2-7, with 9 positions matching TRBD1. After removal of 2 bases from V and 5 bases from J, the junction contained 4 bases not matched to a gene. Looked up from germline, CDR1 is GTSNPN and CDR2 is SVGIG (reference sequence). CDR3 length: 13 amino acids. The CDR3 nucleotides read TGTGCCTGGAGTCGGGGGACAGGGAACGAGCAGTACTTC. Translating it yields CAWSRGTGNEQYF.

This chain links TRBV5-5 with TRBJ1-2, with D perhaps matching TRBD1 (5 bases). CDR1 is SGHKS, CDR2 YYEKEE, per germline (reference sequence). V was trimmed by 4 bases and J by 5 bases, leaving 12 bases between them. CDR3 size: 13 residues. The CDR3 here is CASSLGGKYGYTF. CDR3 nucleotide sequence: TGTGCCAGCAGCCTTGGGGGGAAATATGGCTACACCTTC.

With regard to this clone: The junction departs from germline at one end; a sequencing error may be responsible. The J gene is TRBJ2-1, the V gene TRBV2, with 12 bases fitting TRBD1. The CDR3 loop spans 13 amino acids. Per the germline V gene, CDR1 is SNHLY and CDR2 is FYNNEI. CDR3 amino acids: CASGTGGPNPMVF. Written as DNA, the CDR3 is TGTGCCAGCGGGACAGGGGGCCCCAATCCCATGGTCTTC.

V is TRBV21-1 and J is TRBJ2-7; TRBD1 was called by the table and not checked on the DNA. TRBV21-1 is listed as a pseudogene. This CDR3 contains 14 residues. The CDR3 spells CASTNRTGSNEQYF. Here the CDR3 DNA reads TGTGCCAGCACCAATAGGACAGGGTCAAACGAGCAGTACTTC.